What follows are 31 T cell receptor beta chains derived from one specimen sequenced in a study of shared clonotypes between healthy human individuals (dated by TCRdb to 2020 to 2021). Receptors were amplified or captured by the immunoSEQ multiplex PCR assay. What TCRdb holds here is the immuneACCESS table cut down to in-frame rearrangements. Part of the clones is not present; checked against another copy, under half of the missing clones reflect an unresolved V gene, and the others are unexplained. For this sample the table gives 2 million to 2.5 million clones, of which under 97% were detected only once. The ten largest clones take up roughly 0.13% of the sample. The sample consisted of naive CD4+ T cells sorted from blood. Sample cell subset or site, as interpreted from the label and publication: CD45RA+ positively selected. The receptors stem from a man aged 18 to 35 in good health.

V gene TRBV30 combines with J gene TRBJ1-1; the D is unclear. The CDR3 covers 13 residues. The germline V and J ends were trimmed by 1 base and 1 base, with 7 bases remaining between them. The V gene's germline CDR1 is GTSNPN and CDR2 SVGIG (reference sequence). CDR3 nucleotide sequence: TGTGCCTGGAGTGAGGAGTCGAACACTGAAGCTTTCTTT. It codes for CAWSEESNTEAFF.

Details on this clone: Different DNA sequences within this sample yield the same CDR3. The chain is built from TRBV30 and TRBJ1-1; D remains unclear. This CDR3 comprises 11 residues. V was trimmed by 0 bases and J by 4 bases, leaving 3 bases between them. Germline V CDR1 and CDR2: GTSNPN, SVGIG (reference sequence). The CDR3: CAWSVGTEAFF. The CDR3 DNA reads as TGTGCCTGGAGTGTCGGCACTGAAGCTTTCTTT.

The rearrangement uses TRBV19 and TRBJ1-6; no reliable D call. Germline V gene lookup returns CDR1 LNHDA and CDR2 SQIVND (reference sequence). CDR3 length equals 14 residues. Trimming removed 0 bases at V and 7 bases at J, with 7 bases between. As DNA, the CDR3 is TGTGCCAGTAGTATAGAGGCCGAGAATTCACCCCTCCACTTT. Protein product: CASSIEAENSPLHF.

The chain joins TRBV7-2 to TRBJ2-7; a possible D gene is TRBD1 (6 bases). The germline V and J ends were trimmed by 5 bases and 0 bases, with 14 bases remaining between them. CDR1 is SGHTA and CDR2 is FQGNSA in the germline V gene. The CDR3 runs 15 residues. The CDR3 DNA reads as TGTGCCAGCAGCGGCCCCGGGACAAACTCCTACGAGCAGTACTTC. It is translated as CASSGPGTNSYEQYF.

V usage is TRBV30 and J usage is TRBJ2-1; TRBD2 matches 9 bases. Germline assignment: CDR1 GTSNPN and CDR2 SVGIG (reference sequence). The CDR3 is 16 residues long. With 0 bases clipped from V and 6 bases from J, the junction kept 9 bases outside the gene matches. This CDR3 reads CAWSVRAGGPANEQFF. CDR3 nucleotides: TGTGCCTGGAGTGTAAGAGCGGGGGGCCCTGCCAATGAGCAGTTCTTC.

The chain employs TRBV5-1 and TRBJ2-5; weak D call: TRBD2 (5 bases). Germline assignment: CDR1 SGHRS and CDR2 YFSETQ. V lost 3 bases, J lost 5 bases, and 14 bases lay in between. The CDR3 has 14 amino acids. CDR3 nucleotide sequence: TGCGCCAGCAGCTCGGGGTCTTCGTTTGAGACCCAGTACTTC. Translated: CASSSGSSFETQYF.

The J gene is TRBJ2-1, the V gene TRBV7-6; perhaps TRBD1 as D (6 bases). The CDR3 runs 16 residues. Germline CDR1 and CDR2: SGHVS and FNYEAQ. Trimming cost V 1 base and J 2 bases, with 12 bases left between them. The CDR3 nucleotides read TGTGCCAGCAGCTTAGGGGCAGGGGAAGCCTACAATGAGCAGTTCTTC. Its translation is CASSLGAGEAYNEQFF.

The CDR3 DNA is TGTGCCAGCAGCTTAGCGCTAGGTCTAGCGCCCTACAATGAGCAGTTCTTC. Protein sequence: CASSLALGLAPYNEQFF. This chain connects TRBV7-8 to TRBJ2-1, with D maybe TRBD2 (6 bases). The CDR3 consists of 17 residues. Germline assignment: CDR1 SGHVS and CDR2 FQNEAQ. Trimming cost V 0 bases and J 2 bases, with 14 bases left between them.

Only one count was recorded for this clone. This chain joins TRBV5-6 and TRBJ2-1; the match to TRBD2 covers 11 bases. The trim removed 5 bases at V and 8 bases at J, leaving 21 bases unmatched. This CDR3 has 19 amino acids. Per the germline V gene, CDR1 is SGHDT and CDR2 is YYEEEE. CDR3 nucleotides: TGTGCCAGCAGACTGGCGCGTGTTAGCGGGAGGGCCAAGGGCGATGAGCAGTTCTTC. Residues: CASRLARVSGRAKGDEQFF.

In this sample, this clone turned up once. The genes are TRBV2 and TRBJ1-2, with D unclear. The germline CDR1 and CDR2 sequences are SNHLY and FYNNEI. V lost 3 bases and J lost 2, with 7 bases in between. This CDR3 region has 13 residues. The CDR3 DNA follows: TGTGCCAGCAGTGAGCACCAGAACTATGGCTACACCTTC. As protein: CASSEHQNYGYTF.

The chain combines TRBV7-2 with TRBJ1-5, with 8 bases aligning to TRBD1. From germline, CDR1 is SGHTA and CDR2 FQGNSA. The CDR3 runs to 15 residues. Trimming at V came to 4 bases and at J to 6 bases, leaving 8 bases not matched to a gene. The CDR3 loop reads CASSSGQGGSQPQHF. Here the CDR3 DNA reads TGTGCCAGCAGCTCCGGACAGGGTGGGAGTCAGCCCCAGCATTTT.

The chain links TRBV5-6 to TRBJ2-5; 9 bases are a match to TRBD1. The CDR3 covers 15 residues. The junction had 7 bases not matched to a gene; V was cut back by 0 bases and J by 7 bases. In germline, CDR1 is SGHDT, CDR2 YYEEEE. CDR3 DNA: TGTGCCAGCAGCTTGGAGGACAGGGGTACCGGGACCCAGTACTTC. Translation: CASSLEDRGTGTQYF.

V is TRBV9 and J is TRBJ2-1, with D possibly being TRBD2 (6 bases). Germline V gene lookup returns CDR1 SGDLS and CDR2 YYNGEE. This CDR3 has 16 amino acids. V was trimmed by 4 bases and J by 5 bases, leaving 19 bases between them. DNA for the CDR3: TGTGCCAGCAGCCCCCGTCCCGCGGGACTCGACAATGAGCAGTTCTTC. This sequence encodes CASSPRPAGLDNEQFF.

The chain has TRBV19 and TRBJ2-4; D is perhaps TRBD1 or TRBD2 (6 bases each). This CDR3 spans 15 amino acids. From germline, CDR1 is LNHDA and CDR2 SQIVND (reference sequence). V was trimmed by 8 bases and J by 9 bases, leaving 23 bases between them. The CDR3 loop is CASSQAQGLGGIQYF. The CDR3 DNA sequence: TGTGCCAGTTCTCAAGCCCAGGGGCTCGGGGGCATTCAGTACTTC.

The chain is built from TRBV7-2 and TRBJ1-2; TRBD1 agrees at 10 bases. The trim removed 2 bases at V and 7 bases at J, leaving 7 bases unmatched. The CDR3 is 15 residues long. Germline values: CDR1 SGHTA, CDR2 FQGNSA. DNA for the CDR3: TGTGCCAGCAGCTTAATTTCCGGGACAGGGGCTGGCTACACCTTC. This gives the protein CASSLISGTGAGYTF.

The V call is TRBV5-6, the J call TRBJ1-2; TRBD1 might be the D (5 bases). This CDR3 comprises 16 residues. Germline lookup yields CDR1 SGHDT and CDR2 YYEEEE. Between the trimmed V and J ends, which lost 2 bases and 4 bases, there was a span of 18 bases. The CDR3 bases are TGTGCCAGCAGCTTAGCCCAGACAGTATGGGGCTATGGCTACACCTTC. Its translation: CASSLAQTVWGYGYTF.

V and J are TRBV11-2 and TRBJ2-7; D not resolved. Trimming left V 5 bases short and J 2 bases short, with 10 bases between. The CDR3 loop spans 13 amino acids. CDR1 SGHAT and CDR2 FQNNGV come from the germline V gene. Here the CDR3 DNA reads TGTGCCAGCAGCCTAGGGATGGCCTACGAGCAGTACTTC. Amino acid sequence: CASSLGMAYEQYF.

The chain's CDR3 is CASSREMGIQETQYF. DNA of the CDR3: TGCGCCAGCAGCCGCGAAATGGGAATTCAAGAGACCCAGTACTTC. The chain employs TRBV5-1 and TRBJ2-5; D remains unclear. The CDR3 totals 15 residues. Trimming removed 4 bases at V and 2 bases at J, with 15 bases between. The germline gives CDR1 SGHRS, CDR2 YFSETQ.

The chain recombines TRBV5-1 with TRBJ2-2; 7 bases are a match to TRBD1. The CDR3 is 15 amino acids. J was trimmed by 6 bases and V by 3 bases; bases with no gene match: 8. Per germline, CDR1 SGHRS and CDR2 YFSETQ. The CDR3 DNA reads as TGCGCCAGCAGCTCCGACAGCCAGGGGGCCGGGGAGCTGTTTTTT. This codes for CASSSDSQGAGELFF.

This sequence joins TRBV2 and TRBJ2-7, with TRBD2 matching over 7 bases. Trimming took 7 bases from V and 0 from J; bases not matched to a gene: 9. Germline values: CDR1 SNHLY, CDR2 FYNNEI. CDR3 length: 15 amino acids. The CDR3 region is CASNVGGSTSYEQYF. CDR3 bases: TGTGCCAGCAACGTCGGGGGGTCCACCTCCTACGAGCAGTACTTC.

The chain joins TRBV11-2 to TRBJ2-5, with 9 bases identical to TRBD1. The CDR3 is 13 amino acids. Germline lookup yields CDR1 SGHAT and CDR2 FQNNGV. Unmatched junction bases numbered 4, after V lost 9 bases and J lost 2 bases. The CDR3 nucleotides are TGTGCCAGTCGACAGGGGGGACAAGAGACCCAGTACTTC. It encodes CASRQGGQETQYF.

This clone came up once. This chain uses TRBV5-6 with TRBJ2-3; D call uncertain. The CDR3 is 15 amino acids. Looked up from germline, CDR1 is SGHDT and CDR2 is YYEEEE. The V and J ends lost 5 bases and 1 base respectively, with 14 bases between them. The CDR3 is CASRVGFSGTDTQYF. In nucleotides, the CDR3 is TGTGCCAGCAGAGTGGGGTTCTCAGGCACAGATACGCAGTATTTT.

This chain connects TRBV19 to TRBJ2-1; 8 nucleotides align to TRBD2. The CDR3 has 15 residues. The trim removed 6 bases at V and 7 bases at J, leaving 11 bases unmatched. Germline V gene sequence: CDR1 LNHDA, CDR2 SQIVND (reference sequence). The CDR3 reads CASRLSAGGLNEQFF. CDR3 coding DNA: TGTGCCAGTAGACTCTCGGCGGGAGGTTTAAATGAGCAGTTCTTC.

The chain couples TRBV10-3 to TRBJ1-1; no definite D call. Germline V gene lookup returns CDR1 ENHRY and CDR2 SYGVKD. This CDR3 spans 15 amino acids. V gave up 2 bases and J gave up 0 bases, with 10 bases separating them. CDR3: CAISELFSLNTEAFF. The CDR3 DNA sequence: TGTGCCATCAGTGAGCTGTTCAGCTTGAACACTGAAGCTTTCTTT.

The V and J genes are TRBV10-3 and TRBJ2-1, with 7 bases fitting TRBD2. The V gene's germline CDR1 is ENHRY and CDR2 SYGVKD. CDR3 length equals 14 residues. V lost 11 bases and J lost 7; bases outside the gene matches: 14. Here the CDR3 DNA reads TGTGCCGTACAAACCCGGGAGGTCTTGAATGAGCAGTTCTTC. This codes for CAVQTREVLNEQFF.

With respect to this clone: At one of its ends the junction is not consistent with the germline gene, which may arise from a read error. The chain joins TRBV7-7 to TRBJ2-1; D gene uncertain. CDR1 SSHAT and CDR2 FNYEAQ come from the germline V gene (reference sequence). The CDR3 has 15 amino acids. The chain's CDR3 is CASSSRSVSYNEQFF. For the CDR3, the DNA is TGTGCTAGCAGCTCCAGGTCGGTCTCCTACAATGAGCAGTTCTTC.

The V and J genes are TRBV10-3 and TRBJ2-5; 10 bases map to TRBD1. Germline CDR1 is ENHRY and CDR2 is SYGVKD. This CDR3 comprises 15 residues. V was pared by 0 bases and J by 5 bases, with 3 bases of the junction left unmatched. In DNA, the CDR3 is TGTGCCATCAGTGAGTCGGGACAGGGGTTGGAGACCCAGTACTTC. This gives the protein CAISESGQGLETQYF.

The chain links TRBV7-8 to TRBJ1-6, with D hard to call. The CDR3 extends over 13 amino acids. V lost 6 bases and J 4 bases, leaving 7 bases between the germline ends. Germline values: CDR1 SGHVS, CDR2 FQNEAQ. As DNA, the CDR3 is TGTGCCAGCAGGGAAATGTATAATTCACCCCTCCACTTT. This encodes CASREMYNSPLHF.

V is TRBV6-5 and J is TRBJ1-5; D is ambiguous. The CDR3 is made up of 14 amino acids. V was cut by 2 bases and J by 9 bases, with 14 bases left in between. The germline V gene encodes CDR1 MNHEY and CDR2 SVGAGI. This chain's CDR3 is CASSYGQTSMPQHF. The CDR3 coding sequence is TGTGCCAGCAGTTACGGGCAGACCTCGATGCCCCAGCATTTT.

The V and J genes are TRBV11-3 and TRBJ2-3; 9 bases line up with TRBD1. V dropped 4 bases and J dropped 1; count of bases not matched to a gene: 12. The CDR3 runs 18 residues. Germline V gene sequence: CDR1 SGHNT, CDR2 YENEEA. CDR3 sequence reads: CASSSAGQGVYGTDTQYF. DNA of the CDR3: TGTGCCAGCAGCTCAGCGGGACAGGGTGTATACGGCACAGATACGCAGTATTTT.

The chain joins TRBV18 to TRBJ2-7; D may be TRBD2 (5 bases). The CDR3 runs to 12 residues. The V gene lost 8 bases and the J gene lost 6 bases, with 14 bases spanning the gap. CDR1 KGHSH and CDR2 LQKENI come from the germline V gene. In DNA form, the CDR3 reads TGTGCCAGCAAAGACCGGGCGGGCGAGCAGTACTTC. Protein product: CASKDRAGEQYF.